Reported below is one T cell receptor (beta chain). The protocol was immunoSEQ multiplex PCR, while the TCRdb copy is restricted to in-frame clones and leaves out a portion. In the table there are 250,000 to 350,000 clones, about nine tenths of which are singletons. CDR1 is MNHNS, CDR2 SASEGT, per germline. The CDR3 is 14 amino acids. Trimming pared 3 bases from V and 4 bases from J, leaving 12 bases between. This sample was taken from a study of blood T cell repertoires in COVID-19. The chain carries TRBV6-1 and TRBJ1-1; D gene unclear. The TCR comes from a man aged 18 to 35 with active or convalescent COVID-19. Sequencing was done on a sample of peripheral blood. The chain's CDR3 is CASSERYGRTEAFF. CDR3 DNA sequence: TGTGCCAGCAGTGAGCGGTACGGTCGCACTGAAGCTTTCTTT.